This T cell receptor beta chain was found in a study of blood T cell repertoires in COVID-19. Study as a whole: T cells, B-cell-depleted T cells, or PBMCs supplied cDNA or gDNA.

In the original workflow: Estimation of nucleated cell counts relied on the amplification of reference gene primers. The data were produced by immunoSEQ multiplex PCR, yet TCRdb's version contains in-frame clones alone and is incomplete. From that table come the V and J calls and clone size; the DNA was used to work out D and trimming. The repertoire holds about 120,000 clones, with roughly 77% as singletons. What was sequenced was peripheral blood. This clonotype was sampled from a man aged 55 to 69 with active or convalescent COVID-19.

CDR3 amino acids: CASSPSGGQETQYF. CDR3 DNA: TGTGCCAGCTCACCTTCGGGAGGACAAGAGACCCAGTACTTC. The chain joins TRBV18 to TRBJ2-5; 7 nucleotides match TRBD2. Germline V gene lookup returns CDR1 KGHSH and CDR2 LQKENI. The ends lost 3 bases at V and 2 bases at J; junction bases unmatched: 3. This CDR3 comprises 14 residues.